This T cell receptor beta chain stems from a study of blood T cell repertoires in COVID-19. Study information: Sample material is recorded as cDNA or gDNA derived from T cells, B-cell-depleted T cells, or PBMCs.

Ages ranged from about 18 to 100 years, with residence in 24 US areas. Participants' own reports of clinical history determined their cohort assignment. TCRdb's table, derived via immunoSEQ multiplex PCR, lists solely in-frame clones and lacks some. The sample lists around 280,000 clones; 87% were seen once. Germline-derived CDR1 and CDR2 are SGHDN and FVKESK. The CDR3 runs 16 residues. Trimming shortened V by 1 base and J by 0 bases, and 7 bases separated the two germline ends. What was sequenced was PBMCs or T cells enriched from blood (not recorded which). The chain combines TRBV14 with TRBJ2-6; D remains ambiguous. This receptor was identified in a woman between 40 and 50 years old who had recovered from COVID-19. The CDR3 bases are TGTGCCAGCAGCCAAGGAGGTTTCTCTGGGGCCAACGTCCTGACTTTC. Its translation: CASSQGGFSGANVLTF.